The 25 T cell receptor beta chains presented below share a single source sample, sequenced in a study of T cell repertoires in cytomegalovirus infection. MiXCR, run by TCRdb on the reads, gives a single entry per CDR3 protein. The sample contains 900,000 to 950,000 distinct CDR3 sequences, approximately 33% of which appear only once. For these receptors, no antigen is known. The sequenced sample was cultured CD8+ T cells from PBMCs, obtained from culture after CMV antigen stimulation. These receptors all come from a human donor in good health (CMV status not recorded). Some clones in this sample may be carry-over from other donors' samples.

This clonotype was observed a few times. CDR3 sequence (DNA): TGTGCCAGCAGTTTATTCACGGGGGTGATAACTGCGGAGACCCAGTACTTC. Translation gives CASSLFTGVITAETQYF. The chain links TRBV28 to TRBJ2-5; TRBD2 is a possible D gene (6 bases). V lost 1 base and J 5 bases, leaving 20 bases between the germline ends. The germline CDR1 and CDR2 sequences are MDHEN and SYDVKM. The CDR3 totals 17 residues.

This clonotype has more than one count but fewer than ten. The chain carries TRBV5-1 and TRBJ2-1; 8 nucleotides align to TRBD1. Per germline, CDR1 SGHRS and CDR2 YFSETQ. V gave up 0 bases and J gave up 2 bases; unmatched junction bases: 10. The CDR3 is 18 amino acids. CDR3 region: CASSLGYPGQATYNEQFF. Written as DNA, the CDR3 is TGCGCCAGCAGCTTGGGGTATCCGGGACAGGCCACCTACAATGAGCAGTTCTTC.

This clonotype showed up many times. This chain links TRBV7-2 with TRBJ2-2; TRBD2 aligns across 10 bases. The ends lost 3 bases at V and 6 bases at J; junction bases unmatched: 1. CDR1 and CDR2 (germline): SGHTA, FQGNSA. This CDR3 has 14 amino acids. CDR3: CASSFGLAAGELFF. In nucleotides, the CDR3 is TGTGCCAGCAGCTTTGGACTAGCGGCCGGGGAGCTGTTTTTT.

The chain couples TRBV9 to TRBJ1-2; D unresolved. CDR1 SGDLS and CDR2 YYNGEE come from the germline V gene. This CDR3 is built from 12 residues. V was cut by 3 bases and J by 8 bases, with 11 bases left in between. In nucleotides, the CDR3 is TGTGCCAGCAGCGAACATGGAGGCGGCTACACCTTC. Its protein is CASSEHGGGYTF.

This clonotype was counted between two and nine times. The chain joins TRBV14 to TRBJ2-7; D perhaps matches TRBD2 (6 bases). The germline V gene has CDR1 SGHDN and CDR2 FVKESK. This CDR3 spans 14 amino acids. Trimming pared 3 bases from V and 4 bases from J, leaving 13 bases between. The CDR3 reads CASSHHPGGYEQYV. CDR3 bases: TGTGCCAGCAGCCATCACCCCGGGGGTTACGAGCAGTACGTC.

The CDR3 region is CASMMGGVRTDTQYF. The CDR3 DNA sequence: TGCGCCAGCATGATGGGAGGGGTTCGCACAGATACGCAGTATTTT. The rearrangement uses TRBV10-2 and TRBJ2-3; TRBD2 aligns across 7 bases. Trimming cost V 7 bases and J 1 base; bases outside gene matches: 8. CDR3 length equals 15 residues. CDR1 and CDR2 (germline): WSHSY, SAAADI.

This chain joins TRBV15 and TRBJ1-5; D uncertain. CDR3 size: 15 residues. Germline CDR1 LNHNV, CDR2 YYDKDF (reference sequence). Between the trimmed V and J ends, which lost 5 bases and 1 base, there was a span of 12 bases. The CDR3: CATSPEPGSNQPQHF. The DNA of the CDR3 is TGTGCCACCAGCCCGGAACCGGGAAGCAATCAGCCCCAGCATTTT. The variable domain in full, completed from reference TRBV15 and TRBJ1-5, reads DAMVIQNPRYQVTQFGKPVTLSCSQTLNHNVMYWYQQKSSQAPKLLFHYYDKDFNNEADTPDNFQSRRPNTSFCFLDIRSPGLGDTAMYLCATSPEPGSNQPQHFGDGTRLSIL.

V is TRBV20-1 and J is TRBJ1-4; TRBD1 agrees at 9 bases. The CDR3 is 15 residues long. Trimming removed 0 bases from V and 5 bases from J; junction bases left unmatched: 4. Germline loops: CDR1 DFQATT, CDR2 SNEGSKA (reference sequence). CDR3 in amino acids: CSARDWTGENEKLFF. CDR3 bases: TGCAGTGCTAGAGATTGGACAGGGGAGAATGAAAAACTGTTTTTT.

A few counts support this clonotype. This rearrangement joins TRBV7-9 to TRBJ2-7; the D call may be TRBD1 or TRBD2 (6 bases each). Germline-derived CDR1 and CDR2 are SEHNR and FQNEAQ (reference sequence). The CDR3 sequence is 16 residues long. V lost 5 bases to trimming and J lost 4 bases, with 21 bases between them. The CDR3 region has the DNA TGTGCCAGCAGCCCCTTACGGGGGCAGGGCGATTACGAGCAGTACGTC. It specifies CASSPLRGQGDYEQYV.

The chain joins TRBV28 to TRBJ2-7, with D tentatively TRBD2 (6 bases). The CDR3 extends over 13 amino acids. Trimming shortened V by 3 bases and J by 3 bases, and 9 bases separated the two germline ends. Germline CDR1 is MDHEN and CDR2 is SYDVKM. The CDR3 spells CASSFGGNYEQYV. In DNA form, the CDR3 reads TGTGCCAGCAGTTTCGGGGGAAACTACGAGCAGTACGTC.

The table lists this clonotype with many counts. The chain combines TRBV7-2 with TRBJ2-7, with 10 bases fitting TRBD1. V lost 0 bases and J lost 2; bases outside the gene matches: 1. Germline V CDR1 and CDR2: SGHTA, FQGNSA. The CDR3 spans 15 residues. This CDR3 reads CASSLAGQGAYEQYV. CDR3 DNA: TGTGCCAGCAGCTTAGCCGGACAGGGGGCCTACGAGCAGTACGTC.

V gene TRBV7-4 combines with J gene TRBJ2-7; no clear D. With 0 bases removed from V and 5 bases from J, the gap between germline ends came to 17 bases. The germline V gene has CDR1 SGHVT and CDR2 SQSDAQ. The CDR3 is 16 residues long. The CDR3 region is CASSLAGRMRWNEQYV. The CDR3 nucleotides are TGTGCCAGCAGCTTAGCTGGTCGGATGAGGTGGAACGAGCAGTACGTC.

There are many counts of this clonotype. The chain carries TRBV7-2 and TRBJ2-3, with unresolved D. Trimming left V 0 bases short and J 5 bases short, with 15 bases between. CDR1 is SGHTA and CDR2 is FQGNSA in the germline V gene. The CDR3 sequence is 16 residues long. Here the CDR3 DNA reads TGTGCCAGCAGCTTAGCTTTCCTGCCTGAAGTAGATACGCAGTATTTT. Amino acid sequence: CASSLAFLPEVDTQYF.

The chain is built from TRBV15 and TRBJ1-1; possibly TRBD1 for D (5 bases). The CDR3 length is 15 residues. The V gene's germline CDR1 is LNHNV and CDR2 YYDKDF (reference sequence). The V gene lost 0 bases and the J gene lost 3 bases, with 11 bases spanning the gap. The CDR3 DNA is TGTGCCACCAGCAGAGATAAGGGGTTGTACACTGAAGCTTTCTTT. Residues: CATSRDKGLYTEAFF.

The CDR3 DNA reads as TGCAGTGCGTTGGCGACTAGCGGGGGGGCAACAGATACGCAGTATTTT. It encodes CSALATSGGATDTQYF. The chain recombines TRBV20-1 with TRBJ2-3, with 14 nucleotides matching TRBD2. The CDR3 consists of 16 residues. Germline-derived CDR1 and CDR2 are DFQATT and SNEGSKA (reference sequence). The V gene end was trimmed by 6 bases and the J gene end by 3 bases; junction bases not matched to a gene: 8.

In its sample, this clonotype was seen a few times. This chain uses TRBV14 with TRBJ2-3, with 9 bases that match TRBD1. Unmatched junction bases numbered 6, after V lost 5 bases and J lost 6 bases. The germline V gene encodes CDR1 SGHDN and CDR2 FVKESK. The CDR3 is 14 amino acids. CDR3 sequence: CASSEGQGEDTQYF. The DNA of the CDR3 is TGTGCCAGCAGCGAGGGACAGGGAGAGGATACGCAGTATTTT.

The DNA for the CDR3 is TGCGCCAGCAGTCAATCGGGCATAATGAACACTGAAGCTTTCTTT. Protein: CASSQSGIMNTEAFF. V and J are TRBV23-1 and TRBJ1-1; D gene ambiguous. TRBV23-1 is treated as an ORF (open reading frame) with a function not yet certain. Deletions cut 0 bases from V and 0 bases from J, with 8 bases between. This CDR3 comprises 15 residues.

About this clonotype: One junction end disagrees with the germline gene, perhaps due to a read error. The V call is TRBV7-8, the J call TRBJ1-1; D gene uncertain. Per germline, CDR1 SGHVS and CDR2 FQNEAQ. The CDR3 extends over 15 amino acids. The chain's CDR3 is CASNLADGLRAGAFF. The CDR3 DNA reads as TGTGCCAGCAACTTAGCCGACGGGTTGAGAGCTGGAGCTTTCTTT.

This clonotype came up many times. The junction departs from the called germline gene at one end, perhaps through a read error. CDR3 region: CASSLDRSTNTQYF. CDR3 nucleotide sequence: TGTGCCAGCAGCTTAGATCGCAGCACAAATACGCAGTATTTT. J is TRBJ2-3 and V is TRBV7-8; no firm D call. Germline V CDR1 and CDR2: SGHVS, FQNEAQ. This CDR3 contains 14 residues.

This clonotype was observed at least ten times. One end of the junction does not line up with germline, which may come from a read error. The DNA for the CDR3 is TGTGCCAGCAGCTCGGGACAGAGCTATGGCTACACCTTC. Protein sequence: CASSSGQSYGYTF. V is TRBV5-1 and J is TRBJ1-2; TRBD1 matches 7 bases. CDR3 length: 13 amino acids. CDR1 is SGHRS, CDR2 YFSETQ, per germline.

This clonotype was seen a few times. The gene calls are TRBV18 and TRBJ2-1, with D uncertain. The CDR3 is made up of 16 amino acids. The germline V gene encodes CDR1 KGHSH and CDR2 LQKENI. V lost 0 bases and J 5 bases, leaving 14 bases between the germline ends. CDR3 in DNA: TGTGCCAGCTCACCACCGAGCCTACTACTACACAATGAGCAGTTCTTC. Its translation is CASSPPSLLLHNEQFF.

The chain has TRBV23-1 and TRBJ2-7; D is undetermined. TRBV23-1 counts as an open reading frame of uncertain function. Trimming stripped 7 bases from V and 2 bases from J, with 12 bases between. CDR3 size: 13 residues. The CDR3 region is CASKRTPTYEQYV. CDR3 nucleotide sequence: TGCGCCAGCAAAAGGACGCCGACCTACGAGCAGTACGTC.

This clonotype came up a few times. The CDR3 region has the DNA TGCAGCGCTGGGAGGGGATTCACTGAAGCTTTCTTT. Its translation is CSAGRGFTEAFF. The J gene is TRBJ1-1, the V gene TRBV29-1; possibly TRBD1 for D (5 bases). The CDR3 spans 12 residues. Germline V gives CDR1 SQVTM, CDR2 ANQGSEA. Trimming removed 7 bases from V and 4 bases from J, with 13 bases in between.

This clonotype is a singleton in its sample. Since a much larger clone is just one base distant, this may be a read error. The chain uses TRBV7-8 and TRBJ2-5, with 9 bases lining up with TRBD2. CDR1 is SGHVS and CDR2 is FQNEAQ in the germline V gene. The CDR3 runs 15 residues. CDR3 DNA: TGTGCCAACAGCCAACTGCTAGCGGGGACAGAGACCCAGTACTTC. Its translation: CANSQLLAGTETQYF.

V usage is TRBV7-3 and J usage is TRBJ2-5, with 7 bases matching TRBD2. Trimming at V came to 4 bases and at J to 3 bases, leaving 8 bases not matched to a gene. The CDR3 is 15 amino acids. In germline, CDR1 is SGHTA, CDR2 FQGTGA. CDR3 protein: CASSSPRDYEETQYF. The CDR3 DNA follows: TGTGCCAGCAGCTCCCCTCGGGACTACGAAGAGACCCAGTACTTC.